This T cell receptor beta chain emerged from a study of brain T cells in children with intractable seizures. V was cut by 1 base and J by 8 bases, with 18 bases left in between. CDR1 PRHDT and CDR2 FYEKMQ come from the germline V gene (reference sequence). The CDR3 is 16 residues long. Generated by immunoSEQ multiplex PCR, the TCRdb table keeps only in-frame clones and is missing some. Of 300,000 to 400,000 clones listed, roughly 93% are singletons. As for time point: blood from clinic visit 5 months post-surgery; TSC patient then seizure free. Surgery cases with the highest brain T cell transcript signatures were chosen for sequencing.

Sequences were derived from peripheral blood, sampled 4 to 5 months after surgery. This TCR came from a boy under two years old with tuberous sclerosis and intractable seizures. The V gene is TRBV13, the J gene TRBJ2-1; a weak D match, TRBD1 (5 bases). The CDR3 DNA follows: TGTGCCAGCAGCTTAGTAGGGCAGGGTACCAAGGATGAGCAGTTCTTC. Its protein product is CASSLVGQGTKDEQFF.